This note documents a single TCR beta chain sequence. Its specificity is unknown. Trimming took 2 bases from V and 4 from J, leaving 11 bases between them. Germline lookup yields CDR1 SNHLY and CDR2 FYNNEI. The CDR3 extends over 14 amino acids. The sample is drawn from a study of cytomegalovirus exposure and HLA in healthy donors. General study findings and limits: Prediction of most subjects' HLA-A and HLA-B alleles by TCR beta sequences was reportedly accurate. Analysis was performed later, and it showed HLA-associated TCR beta chains to be more clonally expanded than equally common others.

In the PCR, 60 Vbeta and 13 Jbeta primers were used. The protocol was immunoSEQ multiplex PCR, while the TCRdb copy is restricted to in-frame clones and leaves out a portion. The repertoire consists of approximately 110,000 clones, with roughly 69% occurring once and the leading ten covering about 2.2%. The receptor was derived from a woman aged 25-40 years in good health and CMV-seronegative. J is TRBJ1-1 and V is TRBV2; possible D gene TRBD1, 5 bases. Material: PBMCs. The CDR3, as DNA: TGTGCCAGCAGTGAATCTAGACAGAGCACTGAAGCTTTCTTT. This translates into CASSESRQSTEAFF.